This T cell receptor (beta chain) is from a study of T cell clonotyping in hematopoietic cell transplantation. Documented time point: recipient sample about 28 days before transplant, after cytoreduction. The V segment lost 2 bases and the J segment 7 bases; nucleotides outside the gene matches: 6. The CDR3 is 14 amino acids. Per the germline V gene, CDR1 is MNHNY and CDR2 is SVGAGI (reference sequence). Comment on this clone: What it binds is unknown.

Profiled with immunoSEQ multiplex PCR; TCRdb holds only in-frame clones, not every one. The data contain around 19,000 clones, approximately 77% of them singletons. Broader study findings: Broader posttransplant TCR repertoire diversity was predicted by graft donor and pretransplant recipient Inverse Simpson Index values.

The chain has TRBV6-6 and TRBJ1-2; 8 positions agree with TRBD1. The sequence derives from a man aged 60 to 69 with acute myeloid leukemia. Some clones in this sample may be carry-over from other donors' samples. Specimen: peripheral blood mononuclear cells, collected before stem cell transplant. The CDR3 coding sequence is TGTGCCAGCAGTTACGGCCAGGGGGCGAGTGGCTACACCTTC. It translates to CASSYGQGASGYTF.